The 3 T cell receptor beta chains below come from one sample, sequenced in a study of beta chain features in type 1 diabetes. Whole-study findings and limits: Moderately but significantly shorter TCRB CDR3s were found in Type 1 diabetes patients in all four CD4+ subsets.

The sequenced template was cDNA made from the entire isolated RNA. TCRdb's copy holds only in-frame clones and misses some; the assay was immunoSEQ multiplex PCR. The table includes 100,000 to 150,000 clones, 17% detected once. What these receptors recognize is not known. Sample: central memory CD4+ T cells from blood. These receptors were taken from a man younger than 35 with type 1 diabetes.

The chain employs TRBV6-5 and TRBJ2-7, with 9 bases aligning to TRBD1. The CDR3 consists of 14 residues. V lost 4 bases to trimming and J lost 0 bases; unmatched junction nucleotides: 1. Germline-derived CDR1 and CDR2 are MNHEY and SVGAGI. The CDR3 region is CASSWDRDSYEQYF. CDR3 DNA sequence: TGTGCCAGCAGTTGGGACAGGGACTCCTACGAGCAGTACTTC.

The genes are TRBV18 and TRBJ2-3; no definite D call. The ends were cut back, 3 bases at V and 11 bases at J, with 12 bases in the middle. The germline V gene has CDR1 KGHSH and CDR2 LQKENI. The CDR3 is made up of 12 amino acids. The CDR3 sequence: CASSPTSDQQYF. The CDR3 DNA sequence: TGTGCCAGCTCACCGACCAGTGATCAGCAGTATTTT. The full variable domain, rest sourced from reference TRBV18 and TRBJ2-3, is NAGVMQNPRHLVRRRGQEARLRCSPMKGHSHVYWYRQLPEEGLKFMVYLQKENIIDESGMPKERFSAEFPKEGPSILRIQQVVRGDSAAYFCASSPTSDQQYFGPGTRLTVL.

This clone was picked up a small number of times. The V and J genes are TRBV7-9 and TRBJ2-5; 12 nucleotides line up with TRBD2. This CDR3 has 18 amino acids. V lost 1 base, J lost 4 bases, and 10 bases stayed unmatched. Germline V gene data show CDR1 as SEHNR and CDR2 as FQNEAQ (reference sequence). The CDR3 protein is CASSLELAGGRRRETQYF. For the CDR3, the DNA is TGTGCCAGCAGCTTAGAACTAGCGGGGGGCCGCCGGCGAGAGACCCAGTACTTC.